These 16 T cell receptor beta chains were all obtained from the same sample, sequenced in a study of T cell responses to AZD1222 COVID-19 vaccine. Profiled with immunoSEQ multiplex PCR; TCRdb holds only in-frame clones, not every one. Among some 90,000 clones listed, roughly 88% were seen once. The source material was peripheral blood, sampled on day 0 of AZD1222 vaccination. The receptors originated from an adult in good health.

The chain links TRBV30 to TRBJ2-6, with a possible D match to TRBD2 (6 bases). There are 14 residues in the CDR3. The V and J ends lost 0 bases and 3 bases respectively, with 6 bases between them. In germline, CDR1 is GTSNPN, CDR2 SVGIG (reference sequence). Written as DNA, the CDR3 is TGTGCCTGGAGTGTCGGGGGTGGGGCCAACGTCCTGACTTTC. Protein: CAWSVGGGANVLTF.

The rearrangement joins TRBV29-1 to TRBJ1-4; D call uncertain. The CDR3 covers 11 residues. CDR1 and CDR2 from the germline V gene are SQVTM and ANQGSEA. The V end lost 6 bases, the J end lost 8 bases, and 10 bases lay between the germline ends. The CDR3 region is CSVAQTEKLFF. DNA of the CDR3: TGCAGCGTCGCCCAGACAGAAAAACTGTTTTTT.

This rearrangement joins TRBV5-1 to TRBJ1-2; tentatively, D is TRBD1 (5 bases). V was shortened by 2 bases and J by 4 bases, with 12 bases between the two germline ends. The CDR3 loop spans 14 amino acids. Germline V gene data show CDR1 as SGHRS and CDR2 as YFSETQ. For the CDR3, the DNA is TGCGCCAGCAGCTTTTCCAGGGACTCCTATGGCTACACCTTC. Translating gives CASSFSRDSYGYTF.

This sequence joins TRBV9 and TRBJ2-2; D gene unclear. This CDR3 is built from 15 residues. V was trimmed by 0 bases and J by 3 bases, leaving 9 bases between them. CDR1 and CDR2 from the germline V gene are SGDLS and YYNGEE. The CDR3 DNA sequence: TGTGCCAGCAGCGTAGCTACAAGGGACACCGGGGAGCTGTTTTTT. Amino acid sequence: CASSVATRDTGELFF.

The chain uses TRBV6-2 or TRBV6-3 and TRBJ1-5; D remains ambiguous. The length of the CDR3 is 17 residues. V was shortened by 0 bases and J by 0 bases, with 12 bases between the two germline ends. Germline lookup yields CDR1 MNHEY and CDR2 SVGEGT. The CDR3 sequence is CASSYSPGGDSNQPQHF. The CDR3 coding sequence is TGTGCCAGCAGTTACTCGCCAGGTGGGGATAGCAATCAGCCCCAGCATTTT.

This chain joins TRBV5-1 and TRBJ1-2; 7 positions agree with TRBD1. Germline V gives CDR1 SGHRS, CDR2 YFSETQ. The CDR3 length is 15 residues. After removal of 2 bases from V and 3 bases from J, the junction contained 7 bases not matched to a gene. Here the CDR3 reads CASSLPGQKDYGYTF. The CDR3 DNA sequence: TGCGCCAGCAGCTTACCGGGACAGAAAGACTATGGCTACACCTTC.

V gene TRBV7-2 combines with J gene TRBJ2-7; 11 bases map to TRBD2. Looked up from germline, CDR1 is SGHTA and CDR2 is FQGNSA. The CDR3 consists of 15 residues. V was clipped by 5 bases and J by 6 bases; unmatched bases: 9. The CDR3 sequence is CASSPFSGGGGEQYF. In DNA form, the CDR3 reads TGTGCCAGCAGCCCGTTTAGCGGGGGGGGCGGCGAGCAGTACTTC.

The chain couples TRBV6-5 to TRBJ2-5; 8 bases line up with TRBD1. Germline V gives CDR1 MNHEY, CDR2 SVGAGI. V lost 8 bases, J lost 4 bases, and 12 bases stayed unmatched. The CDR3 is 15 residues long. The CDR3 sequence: CASGRPAGGVETQYF. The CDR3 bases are TGTGCCAGCGGCCGGCCCGCAGGGGGCGTAGAGACCCAGTACTTC.

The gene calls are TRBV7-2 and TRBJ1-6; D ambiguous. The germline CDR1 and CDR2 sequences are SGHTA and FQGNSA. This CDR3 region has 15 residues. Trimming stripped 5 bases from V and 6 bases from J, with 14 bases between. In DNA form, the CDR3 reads TGTGCCAGCAGCCGGACTATGGGTCCTAATTCACCCCTCCACTTT. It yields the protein CASSRTMGPNSPLHF. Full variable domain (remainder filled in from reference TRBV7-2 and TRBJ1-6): GAGVSQSPSNKVTEKGKDVELRCDPISGHTALYWYRQSLGQGLEFLIYFQGNSAPDKSGLPSDRFSAERTGGSVSTLTIQRTQQEDSAVYLCASSRTMGPNSPLHFGNGTRLTVT.

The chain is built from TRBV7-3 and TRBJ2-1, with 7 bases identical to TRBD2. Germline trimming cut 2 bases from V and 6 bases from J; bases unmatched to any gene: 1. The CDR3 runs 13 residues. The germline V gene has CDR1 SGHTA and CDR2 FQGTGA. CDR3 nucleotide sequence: TGTGCCAGCAGCTTAGGGAGGGTCAATGAGCAGTTCTTC. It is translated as CASSLGRVNEQFF.

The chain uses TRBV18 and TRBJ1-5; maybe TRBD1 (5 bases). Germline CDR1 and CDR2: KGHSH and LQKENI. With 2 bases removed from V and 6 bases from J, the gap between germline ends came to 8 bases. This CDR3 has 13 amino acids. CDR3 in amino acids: CASSPGGGQPQHF. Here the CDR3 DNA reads TGTGCCAGCTCACCAGGGGGAGGTCAGCCCCAGCATTTT.

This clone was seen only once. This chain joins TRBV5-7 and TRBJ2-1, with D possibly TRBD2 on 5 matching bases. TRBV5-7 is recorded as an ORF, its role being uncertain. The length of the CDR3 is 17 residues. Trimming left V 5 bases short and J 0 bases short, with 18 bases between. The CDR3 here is CASRLCGQRISYNEQFF. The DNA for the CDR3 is TGTGCCAGCAGGTTATGCGGGCAGCGGATCTCCTACAATGAGCAGTTCTTC.

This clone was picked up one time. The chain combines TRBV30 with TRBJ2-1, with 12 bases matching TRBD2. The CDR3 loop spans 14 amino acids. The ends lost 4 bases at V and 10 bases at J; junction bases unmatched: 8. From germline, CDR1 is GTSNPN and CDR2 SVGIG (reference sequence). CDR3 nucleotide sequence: TGTGCCTGGAAAGGGACTAGCGGGCCTGGGGAGCAGTTCTTC. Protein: CAWKGTSGPGEQFF.

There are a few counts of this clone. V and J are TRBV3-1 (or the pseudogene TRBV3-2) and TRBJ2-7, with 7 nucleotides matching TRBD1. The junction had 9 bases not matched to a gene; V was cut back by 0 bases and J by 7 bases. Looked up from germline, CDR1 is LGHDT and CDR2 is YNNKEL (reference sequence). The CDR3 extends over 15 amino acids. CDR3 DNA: TGTGCCAGCAGCCAAGATAGTATGGCAGGGGGTGAGCAGTACTTC. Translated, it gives CASSQDSMAGGEQYF.

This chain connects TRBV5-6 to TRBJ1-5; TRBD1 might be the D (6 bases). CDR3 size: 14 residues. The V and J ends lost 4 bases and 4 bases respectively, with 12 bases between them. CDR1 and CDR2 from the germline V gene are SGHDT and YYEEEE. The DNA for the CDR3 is TGTGCCAGCAGCAATACAGGGTATAATCAGCCCCAGCATTTT. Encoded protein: CASSNTGYNQPQHF.

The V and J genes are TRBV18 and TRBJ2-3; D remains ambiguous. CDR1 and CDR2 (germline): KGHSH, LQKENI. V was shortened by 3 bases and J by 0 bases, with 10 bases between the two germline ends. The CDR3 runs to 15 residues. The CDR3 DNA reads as TGTGCCAGCTCACCCCCCTCGTCTAGCACAGATACGCAGTATTTT. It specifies CASSPPSSSTDTQYF.